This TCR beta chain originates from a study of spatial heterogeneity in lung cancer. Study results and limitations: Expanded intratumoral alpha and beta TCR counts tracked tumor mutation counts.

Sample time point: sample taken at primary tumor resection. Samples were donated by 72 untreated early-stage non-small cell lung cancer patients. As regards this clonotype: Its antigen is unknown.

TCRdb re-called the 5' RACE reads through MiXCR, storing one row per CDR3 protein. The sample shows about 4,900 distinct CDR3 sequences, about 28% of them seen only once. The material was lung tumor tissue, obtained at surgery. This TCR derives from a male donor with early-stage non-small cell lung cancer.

Here the CDR3 reads CASSPDLAGVIGEQYF. DNA for the CDR3: TGTGCCAGCAGTCCGGATCTAGCGGGAGTGATCGGCGAGCAGTACTTC. The rearrangement joins TRBV27 to TRBJ2-7, with 10 nucleotides matching TRBD2. J lost 6 bases, V lost 5 bases, and 13 bases had no gene match. The CDR3 is 16 residues long. From germline, CDR1 is MNHEY and CDR2 SMNVEV (reference sequence).